This TCR beta chain comes out of a study of T cells in Graves' hyperthyroidism and ophthalmopathy. Template material for amplifying TCR beta CDR3 regions consisted of RNA transcripts. Primed by the HTBI set, a first-round RT-PCR was run on the TCR CDR3. TCRdb reprocessed the multiplex PCR reads via MiXCR and lists one record per CDR3 protein. The sample comprises 500,000 to 550,000 distinct CDR3 sequences, 20% of which are singletons, and 26% rests with the top ten. This clonotype was counted a few times. Its antigen is unknown. Study-level points and caveats: Stable hyperthyroidism was separated from ophthalmopathy by a model based on 13 V-J features.

Source material: blood. The source of this sequence is a man younger than 35 with Graves' hyperthyroidism.

Written as DNA, the CDR3 is TGTGCCAGCAGTCGGGGGCCGAACCCCATATGGTATGGCTACACCTTC. Its protein product is CASSRGPNPIWYGYTF. The chain carries TRBV12-3 or TRBV12-4 and TRBJ1-2, with D possibly being TRBD1 (6 bases). The V and J ends lost 5 bases and 5 bases respectively, with 21 bases between them. This CDR3 is built from 16 residues.